This record concerns one TCR beta chain sequence. Its specificity is not known. Germline V gene sequence: CDR1 LGHDT, CDR2 YNNKEL (reference sequence). V lost 6 bases and J lost 0, with 6 bases in between. The CDR3 has 14 residues. The source of the sample is a study of T cells after yellow fever vaccination. Study observations and caveats: Some clonotypes were seen in both the CD4 and the CD8 compartments. These made up a small share and likely arose from convergent recombination. The booster response re-showed most primary clones: roughly 97% CD4, approximately 90% CD8. From the bulk population, abundant clonotypes could contaminate and appear within FACS-sorted repertoires.

Template-switching 5'RACE yielded the TCR cDNA; a universal primer site and UMIs were added in the process. MiXCR, run by TCRdb on the 5' RACE reads, gives a single entry per CDR3 protein. Among about 550,000 distinct CDR3 sequences listed, about 19% were seen once. This receptor was obtained from a man between 25 and 39 years old who received the YFV17D yellow fever vaccine. The chain is built from TRBV3-1 and TRBJ2-6; D is unclear. The starting material was PBMCs, obtained 15 days after the yellow fever booster vaccination. As DNA, the CDR3 is TGTGCCAGCAGGGCGCACTCTGGGGCCAACGTCCTGACTTTC. Translated: CASRAHSGANVLTF.